This TCR beta chain derives from a study of T cell repertoires in cytomegalovirus infection. Overall study context: TCR beta signatures that were public indicated CMV infection and matching HLA type.

Overall study results and limits: HLA-C-restricted CMV clonotypes gave the most frequent clonotype in two of eight donors. Adding up the frequency of public TCR beta families identified people who carried CMV plus the relevant HLA.

TCRdb fed the reads into MiXCR, producing one record per CDR3 protein. The table includes roughly 500,000 distinct CDR3 sequences, approximately 17% detected once. Germline-derived CDR1 and CDR2 are SGDLS and YYNGEE. Trimming took 3 bases from V and 8 from J; bases not matched to a gene: 12. CDR3 length: 16 amino acids. The table lists this clonotype with a few counts. The antigen is not known. This sequence originates from a human donor in good health (CMV status not recorded). Some clones in this sample may be carry-over from other donors' samples. V gene TRBV9 combines with J gene TRBJ2-1, with 9 bases aligning to TRBD2. The specimen was CD8+ T cells from PBMCs. CDR3 DNA: TGTGCCAGCAGCGGTAGAGGGGCGGGAGGGCCCCATGAGCAGTTCTTC. Protein sequence: CASSGRGAGGPHEQFF.